This T cell receptor beta chain was obtained from a study of blood T cells in healthy people across ages. Next came a second PCR, run for roughly 6 to 11 cycles, which used a sample-barcoded 5' primer along with a J-beta primer mix. From the 5' RACE reads, TCRdb called clonotypes with MiXCR, one entry per CDR3 protein. Counted here are nearly 800,000 distinct CDR3 sequences, roughly three fifths occurring once; the ten biggest clones make up roughly 26%. Losses at the gene ends were 5 bases for V and 0 bases for J; bases not matched to a gene: 10. CDR3 length: 16 amino acids. Germline CDR1 and CDR2: SQVTM and ANQGSEA. Per individual sample, total RNA of at least 5 micrograms was extracted.

The chain couples TRBV29-1 to TRBJ2-1; 7 nucleotides match TRBD2. What was sequenced was blood. This clonotype was obtained from a middle-aged man in good health. The CDR3 sequence is CSVTYSKRDSYNEQFF. The CDR3 coding sequence is TGCAGCGTTACCTACTCTAAGCGGGACTCCTACAATGAGCAGTTCTTC.